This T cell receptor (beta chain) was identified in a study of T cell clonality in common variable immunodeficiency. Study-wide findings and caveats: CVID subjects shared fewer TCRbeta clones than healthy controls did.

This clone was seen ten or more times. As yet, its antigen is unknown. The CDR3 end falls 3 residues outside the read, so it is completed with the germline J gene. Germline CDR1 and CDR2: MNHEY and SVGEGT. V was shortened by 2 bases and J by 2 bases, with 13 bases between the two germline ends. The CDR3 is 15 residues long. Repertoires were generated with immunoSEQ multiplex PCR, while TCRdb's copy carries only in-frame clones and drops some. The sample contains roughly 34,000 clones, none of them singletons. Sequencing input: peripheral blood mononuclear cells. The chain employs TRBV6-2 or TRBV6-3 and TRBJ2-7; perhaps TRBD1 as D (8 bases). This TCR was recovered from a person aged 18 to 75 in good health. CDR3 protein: CASSYPTGGAYEQYF. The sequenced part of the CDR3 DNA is TGTGCCAGCAGTTACCCTACAGGGGGGGCCTACGAG.